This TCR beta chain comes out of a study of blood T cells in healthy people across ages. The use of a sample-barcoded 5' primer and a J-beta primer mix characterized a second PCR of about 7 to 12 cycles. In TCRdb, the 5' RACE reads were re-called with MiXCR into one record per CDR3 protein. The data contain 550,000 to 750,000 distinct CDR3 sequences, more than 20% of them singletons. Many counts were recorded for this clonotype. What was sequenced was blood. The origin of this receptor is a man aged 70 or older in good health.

The CDR3 spells CASTQTVYEQYF. The CDR3 DNA sequence: TGTGCCAGCACGCAAACAGTATACGAGCAGTACTTC. V and J are TRBV2 and TRBJ2-7; no reliable D call. The germline CDR1 and CDR2 sequences are SNHLY and FYNNEI. The V gene lost 7 bases and the J gene lost 4 bases, with 11 bases spanning the gap. The CDR3 covers 12 residues.